Each of the 8 T cell receptor beta chains below was sequenced from the same sample in a study of blood T cell repertoires in COVID-19. Only in-frame clones appear in the TCRdb table, and some are missing; sequencing was by immunoSEQ multiplex PCR. The sample records roughly 290,000 clones, over 75% being singletons. The sample was PBMCs or T cells enriched from blood (not recorded which). These receptors were obtained from a young man who had recovered from COVID-19.

This clone has a handful of counts. V is TRBV6-5 and J is TRBJ2-3, with a tentative D call TRBD2 (5 bases). Trimming pared 2 bases from V and 8 bases from J, leaving 11 bases between. Germline V gives CDR1 MNHEY, CDR2 SVGAGI. The CDR3 is made up of 13 amino acids. Here the CDR3 reads CASSYERGSTQYF. The CDR3 DNA reads as TGTGCCAGCAGTTACGAACGGGGAAGTACGCAGTATTTT.

V usage is TRBV3-1 (or the pseudogene TRBV3-2) and J usage is TRBJ1-6; D gene unclear. V lost 0 bases to trimming and J lost 7 bases, with 4 bases between them. In germline, CDR1 is LGHDT, CDR2 YNNKEL (reference sequence). The CDR3 is 13 amino acids. The CDR3 DNA is TGTGCCAGCAGCCAAGATCCGAATTCACCCCTCCACTTT. Translation: CASSQDPNSPLHF.

The chain carries TRBV10-3 and TRBJ2-3; 9 positions match TRBD1. Germline CDR1 and CDR2: ENHRY and SYGVKD. The CDR3 is 13 residues long. Trimming cost V 10 bases and J 2 bases; bases outside gene matches: 4. CDR3 in amino acids: CATTGGNTDTQYF. The CDR3 coding sequence is TGTGCCACCACAGGGGGCAACACAGATACGCAGTATTTT.

The V gene is TRBV10-3, the J gene TRBJ1-1, with D tentatively TRBD1 (5 bases). Trimming took 10 bases from V and 0 from J, leaving 15 bases between them. CDR1 ENHRY and CDR2 SYGVKD come from the germline V gene. The CDR3 totals 14 residues. The DNA for the CDR3 is TGTGCCACCGGGGGGGTCCCCATGAACACTGAAGCTTTCTTT. It specifies CATGGVPMNTEAFF.

V gene TRBV7-6 combines with J gene TRBJ2-1, with D possibly TRBD2 on 6 matching bases. The V gene lost 0 bases and the J gene lost 15 bases, with 18 bases spanning the gap. Per the germline V gene, CDR1 is SGHVS and CDR2 is FNYEAQ. The CDR3 covers 14 residues. The CDR3 sequence is CASSLARGPVNVFF. Written as DNA, the CDR3 is TGTGCCAGCAGCTTAGCGCGGGGCCCCGTAAACGTGTTCTTC.

The chain carries TRBV21-1 and TRBJ1-2. TRBV21-1 is a pseudogene locus. The length of the CDR3 is 14 residues. Here the CDR3 reads CASSKYVGDCGYTF. CDR3 nucleotide sequence: TGTGCCAGCAGCAAATATGTTGGGGACTGTGGCTACACCTTC.

The rearrangement links TRBV30 to TRBJ1-1; D perhaps matches TRBD1 (6 bases). This CDR3 is 15 amino acids long. CDR1 is GTSNPN, CDR2 SVGIG, per germline (reference sequence). The V and J ends lost 2 bases and 4 bases respectively, with 17 bases between them. CDR3 coding DNA: TGTGCCTGGAGTCTAACCGTGGGGGGGGCCACTGAAGCTTTCTTT. It translates to CAWSLTVGGATEAFF. The full variable domain, its missing parts supplied by reference TRBV30 and TRBJ1-1, is SQTIHQWPATLVQPVGSPLSLECTVEGTSNPNLYWYRQAAGRGLQLLFYSVGIGQISSEVPQNLSASRPQDRQFILSSKKLLLSDSGFYLCAWSLTVGGATEAFFGQGTRLTVV.

The gene calls are TRBV5-1 and TRBJ1-1; D ambiguous. With 3 bases removed from V and 1 base from J, the gap between germline ends came to 10 bases. This CDR3 region has 14 residues. CDR1 and CDR2 (germline): SGHRS, YFSETQ. CDR3 DNA sequence: TGCGCCAGCAGCTCTTCGGGGAAGAACACTGAAGCTTTCTTT. Amino acid sequence: CASSSSGKNTEAFF.